The 9 T cell receptor beta chains in this list originate from one sample, sequenced in a study of shared clonotypes between healthy human individuals. Data came from immunoSEQ multiplex PCR; TCRdb stores just in-frame clones and leaves some out. This repertoire shows around 750,000 clones, roughly 70% found once; its top ten account for more than 1.5%. Material: memory CD4+ T cells sorted from blood. Subset specified: CD45RA-negative fraction. These receptors came from a woman aged 25-40 years in good health.

V gene TRBV4-1 combines with J gene TRBJ1-4, with a weak D call TRBD1 (5 bases). CDR1 MGHRA and CDR2 YSYEKL come from the germline V gene. Trimming took 3 bases from V and 8 from J, leaving 13 bases between them. CDR3 length equals 14 residues. CDR3 in DNA: TGCGCCAGCAGCCAGGGGGAGCATTCGGAAAAACTGTTTTTT. Its translation: CASSQGEHSEKLFF.

Only a few counts were recorded for this clone. The chain couples TRBV2 to TRBJ2-2; 7 bases align to TRBD2. Trimming cost V 4 bases and J 0 bases; bases outside gene matches: 5. The CDR3 covers 16 residues. Germline CDR1 reads SNHLY; CDR2 reads FYNNEI. The CDR3 DNA follows: TGTGCCAGCAGTGTAAGCGGGGCTGCGAACACCGGGGAGCTGTTTTTT. It codes for CASSVSGAANTGELFF.

The CDR3 here is CSGVPWTSSYNEQFF. DNA for the CDR3: TGCAGCGGAGTACCTTGGACGAGCTCCTACAATGAGCAGTTCTTC. This chain joins TRBV29-1 and TRBJ2-1; D is undetermined. CDR3 length: 15 residues. Trimming removed 7 bases from V and 0 bases from J, with 16 bases in between. Per the germline V gene, CDR1 is SQVTM and CDR2 is ANQGSEA.

The chain uses TRBV9 and TRBJ2-7; D unclear. CDR1 is SGDLS and CDR2 is YYNGEE in the germline V gene. V shed 1 base and J shed 6 bases, with 11 bases lying between them. The length of the CDR3 is 13 residues. CDR3 region: CASSVKLATEQYF. CDR3 coding DNA: TGTGCCAGCAGCGTAAAATTGGCGACCGAGCAGTACTTC.

The chain uses TRBV7-9 and TRBJ2-4; 8 nucleotides agree with TRBD1. Germline V CDR1 and CDR2: SEHNR, FQNEAQ (reference sequence). V lost 2 bases, J lost 7 bases, and 4 bases stayed unmatched. This CDR3 region has 14 residues. CDR3 in DNA: TGTGCCAGCAGCTTAAGGGACAGGAGGAACATTCAGTACTTC. Its protein product is CASSLRDRRNIQYF.

Worth noting for this clone: Distinct nucleotide sequences in the sample also encode this CDR3. This sequence joins TRBV28 and TRBJ2-7; D possibly uses TRBD1 or TRBD2 (5 bases each). CDR1 and CDR2 (germline): MDHEN, SYDVKM. This CDR3 is built from 13 residues. V was clipped by 5 bases and J by 0 bases, with 8 bases between them. The chain's CDR3 is CASSGGSSYEQYF. As DNA, the CDR3 is TGTGCCAGCAGTGGGGGTAGCTCCTACGAGCAGTACTTC.

V usage is TRBV29-1 and J usage is TRBJ1-1, with D possibly being TRBD1 (5 bases). CDR1 is SQVTM and CDR2 is ANQGSEA in the germline V gene. The CDR3 consists of 12 residues. V shed 4 bases and J shed 1 base, with 7 bases lying between them. The CDR3 coding sequence is TGCAGCGTTGGACAGCCGAACACTGAAGCTTTCTTT. It codes for CSVGQPNTEAFF.

In its sample, this clone was seen once. J is TRBJ1-1 and V is TRBV29-1; unclear D gene. The germline gives CDR1 SQVTM, CDR2 ANQGSEA. The CDR3 is made up of 12 amino acids. Trimming shortened V by 4 bases and J by 9 bases, and 15 bases separated the two germline ends. CDR3 in amino acids: CSVVDDRAQAFF. The CDR3 DNA reads TGCAGCGTTGTTGACGACCGGGCCCAAGCTTTCTTT.

Comment on this clone: Other DNA sequences of this sample code for an identical CDR3. The V gene is TRBV2, the J gene TRBJ1-5; D ambiguous. The V end lost 6 bases, the J end lost 5 bases, and 14 bases lay between the germline ends. CDR3 size: 14 residues. The germline V gene has CDR1 SNHLY and CDR2 FYNNEI. The CDR3 nucleotides read TGTGCCAGCAGCCCGAATACTGGGGATCAGCCCCAGCATTTT. As protein: CASSPNTGDQPQHF.